Following are 20 T cell receptor beta chains from one sample sequenced in a study of blood T cell repertoires in COVID-19. Profiling relied on immunoSEQ multiplex PCR, and the TCRdb table lists in-frame clones only, not all of them. The data hold about 220,000 clones, with around 90% observed a single time. Sequencing input: PBMCs or T cells enriched from blood (not recorded which). Source of these receptors: a man aged 25-40 years who had been exposed to COVID-19.

The chain recombines TRBV6-2 or TRBV6-3 with TRBJ2-3, with D maybe TRBD1 (6 bases). Per germline, CDR1 MNHEY and CDR2 SVGEGT. The V end lost 5 bases, the J end lost 5 bases, and 11 bases lay between the germline ends. The CDR3 has 13 amino acids. CDR3 bases: TGTGCCAGCAGTCTAACAGGGATAGATACGCAGTATTTT. It translates to CASSLTGIDTQYF.

The chain carries TRBV19 and TRBJ2-6; 7 positions agree with TRBD1. Germline V gives CDR1 LNHDA, CDR2 SQIVND (reference sequence). The V and J ends lost 9 bases and 4 bases, in that order; junction bases with no gene match: 3. This CDR3 is built from 13 residues. CDR3 bases: TGTGCCAGCGACAGGGACGGGGCCAACGTCCTGACTTTC. It encodes CASDRDGANVLTF.

V gene TRBV18 combines with J gene TRBJ2-7; possible D gene TRBD1, 5 bases. Trimming cost V 3 bases and J 5 bases, with 8 bases left between them. Germline V CDR1 and CDR2: KGHSH, LQKENI. This CDR3 comprises 12 residues. CDR3 sequence (DNA): TGTGCCAGCTCACCTCAGGGCCACGAGCAGTACTTC. Translated, it gives CASSPQGHEQYF.

The chain recombines TRBV4-1 with TRBJ1-3; a possible D gene is TRBD1 (5 bases). The germline gives CDR1 MGHRA, CDR2 YSYEKL. Between the trimmed V and J ends, which lost 0 bases and 3 bases, there was a span of 9 bases. CDR3 size: 15 residues. The CDR3 loop reads CASSQEARDGNTIYF. The CDR3 DNA sequence: TGCGCCAGCAGCCAAGAGGCCAGGGATGGAAACACCATATATTTT.

The chain links TRBV3-1 (or the pseudogene TRBV3-2) to TRBJ2-2; 13 positions match TRBD2. V lost 3 bases, J lost 9 bases, and 7 bases stayed unmatched. This CDR3 has 16 residues. The V gene's germline CDR1 is LGHDT and CDR2 YNNKEL (reference sequence). CDR3 loop: CASSQALAGGPRELFF. The CDR3 bases are TGTGCCAGCAGCCAGGCACTAGCGGGGGGGCCCCGGGAGCTGTTTTTT.

V is TRBV5-6 and J is TRBJ2-1; D unclear. Germline V gives CDR1 SGHDT, CDR2 YYEEEE. This CDR3 has 13 amino acids. V lost 3 bases and J lost 5, with 9 bases in between. Written as DNA, the CDR3 is TGTGCCAGCAGCTGGCTGGCCGACAATGAGCAGTTCTTC. Translating it yields CASSWLADNEQFF.

The chain employs TRBV19 and TRBJ2-7; 8 nucleotides line up with TRBD1. Looked up from germline, CDR1 is LNHDA and CDR2 is SQIVND (reference sequence). Trimming cost V 6 bases and J 5 bases; bases outside gene matches: 6. The CDR3 has 13 residues. CDR3 DNA: TGTGCCAGTAGCAAGGACAGGGACCACGAGCAGTACTTC. This sequence encodes CASSKDRDHEQYF.

This chain joins TRBV6-4 and TRBJ2-7; maybe TRBD2 (7 bases). Germline lookup yields CDR1 MRHNA and CDR2 SNTAGT. The CDR3 extends over 17 amino acids. V lost 9 bases to trimming and J lost 5 bases, with 29 bases between them. The CDR3 DNA is TGTGCCAGAACTGCTCGAAAAACAGGGAGGGTGAGGCACGAGCAGTACTTC. Translated, it gives CARTARKTGRVRHEQYF.

The CDR3 protein is CASSRGLVIGNEQFF. The CDR3 DNA reads as TGTGCCAGCAGCCGGGGACTAGTGATCGGCAATGAGCAGTTCTTC. The chain links TRBV7-9 to TRBJ2-1; 8 bases fit TRBD2. The CDR3 spans 15 residues. V was pared by 5 bases and J by 6 bases, with 9 bases of the junction left unmatched. Germline V lookup: CDR1 SEHNR, CDR2 FQNEAQ (reference sequence).

The chain employs TRBV5-1 and TRBJ2-1; unclear D gene. The V and J ends lost 4 bases and 9 bases respectively, with 23 bases between them. Per germline, CDR1 SGHRS and CDR2 YFSETQ. The CDR3 contains 16 residues. CDR3 nucleotides: TGCGCCAGCAGCAGCGACCGGGTCCCGAGTGTGGGTGAGCAGTTCTTC. It is translated as CASSSDRVPSVGEQFF.

This sequence joins TRBV9 and TRBJ2-5; D perhaps matches TRBD2 (5 bases). V lost 0 bases and J lost 5, with 17 bases in between. The CDR3 loop spans 16 amino acids. From germline, CDR1 is SGDLS and CDR2 YYNGEE. The CDR3 DNA reads as TGTGCCAGCAGCGTAGCCTCTAGCCGTACGAGTGAGACCCAGTACTTC. Translated, it gives CASSVASSRTSETQYF.

The chain uses TRBV5-1 and TRBJ1-6; D gene unclear. Per germline, CDR1 SGHRS and CDR2 YFSETQ. Trimming stripped 0 bases from V and 12 bases from J, with 19 bases between. The CDR3 has 16 residues. This chain's CDR3 is CASSLVVGPRPQPLHF. The CDR3 DNA reads TGCGCCAGCAGCTTGGTCGTTGGGCCCAGACCTCAACCCCTCCACTTT.

The chain uses TRBV4-3 and TRBJ2-5, with unresolved D. V was trimmed by 4 bases and J by 5 bases, leaving 17 bases between them. This CDR3 has 15 amino acids. CDR1 LGHNA and CDR2 YSLEER come from the germline V gene. CDR3 sequence: CASSLTPGDGETQYF. CDR3 in DNA: TGCGCCAGCAGCCTTACGCCTGGAGATGGGGAGACCCAGTACTTC.

The chain combines TRBV7-3 with TRBJ2-1; D is undetermined. Trimming stripped 7 bases from V and 4 bases from J, with 14 bases between. The germline gives CDR1 SGHTA, CDR2 FQGTGA. The length of the CDR3 is 14 residues. CDR3 region: CASNPGQVYNEQFF. The CDR3 DNA is TGTGCCAGCAACCCAGGCCAGGTATACAATGAGCAGTTCTTC. Complete variable domain (other parts from reference TRBV7-3 and TRBJ2-1): GAGVSQTPSNKVTEKGKYVELRCDPISGHTALYWYRQSLGQGPEFLIYFQGTGAADDSGLPNDRFFAVRPEGSVSTLKIQRTERGDSAVYLCASNPGQVYNEQFFGPGTRLTVL.

The chain joins TRBV7-9 to TRBJ2-7; TRBD1 agrees at 9 bases. The CDR3 totals 14 residues. Looked up from germline, CDR1 is SEHNR and CDR2 is FQNEAQ (reference sequence). V lost 5 bases and J lost 3; bases outside the gene matches: 5. The CDR3 nucleotides are TGTGCCAGCAGCGGAGACAGGGGGTTCTACGAGCAGTACTTC. Its translation is CASSGDRGFYEQYF.

The chain links TRBV7-2 to TRBJ2-6; 10 bases are a match to TRBD1. The V gene's germline CDR1 is SGHTA and CDR2 FQGNSA. After removal of 1 base from V and 3 bases from J, the junction contained 6 bases not matched to a gene. The length of the CDR3 is 18 residues. The CDR3 sequence: CASSLDLTGGFGANVLTF. For the CDR3, the DNA is TGTGCCAGCAGCTTAGACTTGACAGGGGGCTTTGGGGCCAACGTCCTGACTTTC.

The chain combines TRBV27 with TRBJ2-1, with 9 bases fitting TRBD1. Trimming at V came to 6 bases and at J to 4 bases, leaving 16 bases not matched to a gene. CDR1 MNHEY and CDR2 SMNVEV come from the germline V gene (reference sequence). The CDR3 totals 18 residues. The CDR3 region has the DNA TGTGCCAGCAGCCGACAGCTCATTCCGGGACAGGGTTACAATGAGCAGTTCTTC. Its protein is CASSRQLIPGQGYNEQFF.

This clone was recorded only once. The chain has TRBV19 and TRBJ2-1; 10 bases are shared with TRBD1. This CDR3 has 14 amino acids. J was trimmed by 5 bases and V by 7 bases; bases with no gene match: 5. Germline assignment: CDR1 LNHDA and CDR2 SQIVND (reference sequence). The CDR3 DNA follows: TGTGCCAGTAATGACAGGGGGCTTGACAATGAGCAGTTCTTC. This sequence encodes CASNDRGLDNEQFF.

Written as DNA, the CDR3 is TGTGCCAGCAGCCCCGGGACAGGGGAATCCCACGAGCAGTACTTC. Amino acid sequence: CASSPGTGESHEQYF. V gene TRBV5-4 combines with J gene TRBJ2-7; 10 bases fit TRBD1. Germline CDR1 and CDR2: SGHNT and YYREEE (reference sequence). There are 15 residues in the CDR3. The J segment lost 5 bases and the V segment lost 4 bases, leaving 9 bases of the junction unmatched.

The chain recombines TRBV3-1 (or the pseudogene TRBV3-2) with TRBJ2-3, with a tentative D call TRBD1 (6 bases). Trimming shortened V by 6 bases and J by 2 bases, and 9 bases separated the two germline ends. In germline, CDR1 is LGHDT, CDR2 YNNKEL (reference sequence). The CDR3 is made up of 13 amino acids. The CDR3 reads CASRQGYTDTQYF. The DNA of the CDR3 is TGTGCCAGCAGACAGGGTTACACAGATACGCAGTATTTT.